This entry lists 21 T cell receptor beta chains sequenced from one sample in a study of blood T cell repertoires in COVID-19. The data were produced by immunoSEQ multiplex PCR, yet TCRdb's version contains in-frame clones alone and is incomplete. This table holds about 59,000 clones, over 75% found once. What was sequenced was peripheral blood. All receptors come from a man between 60 and 75 years old with acute or convalescent COVID-19.

V usage is TRBV11-3 and J usage is TRBJ1-1; D perhaps matches TRBD1 (6 bases). Deletions cut 5 bases from V and 1 base from J, with 17 bases between. There are 16 residues in the CDR3. The V gene's germline CDR1 is SGHNT and CDR2 YENEEA. The CDR3 nucleotides read TGTGCCAGCAGCCCGGGTGGGCAGGGGAAGAACACTGAAGCTTTCTTT. This encodes CASSPGGQGKNTEAFF.

CDR3 sequence: CASSFRESTNEKLFF. CDR3 in DNA: TGCGCCAGCAGCTTTCGGGAGTCAACTAATGAAAAACTGTTTTTT. The rearrangement links TRBV5-1 to TRBJ1-4, with no clear D. The CDR3 loop spans 15 amino acids. The germline CDR1 and CDR2 sequences are SGHRS and YFSETQ. V lost 2 bases, J lost 0 bases, and 8 bases lay in between. The whole variable domain, filled in from reference TRBV5-1 and TRBJ1-4, reads KAGVTQTPRYLIKTRGQQVTLSCSPISGHRSVSWYQQTPGQGLQFLFEYFSETQRNKGNFPGRFSGRQFSNSRSEMNVSTLELGDSALYLCASSFRESTNEKLFFGSGTQLSVL.

The V call is TRBV30, the J call TRBJ1-2, with D uncertain. The CDR3 totals 12 residues. The V end lost 4 bases, the J end lost 2 bases, and 8 bases lay between the germline ends. CDR1 is GTSNPN, CDR2 SVGIG, per germline (reference sequence). This CDR3 reads CAWTSLNYGYTF. The CDR3 DNA follows: TGTGCCTGGACCTCACTAAACTATGGCTACACCTTC.

The chain has TRBV6-5 and TRBJ1-5; D is unresolved. The V and J ends lost 0 bases and 7 bases respectively, with 7 bases between them. The CDR3 is made up of 13 amino acids. From germline, CDR1 is MNHEY and CDR2 SVGAGI. CDR3 sequence: CASSYSFGQPQHF. The DNA for the CDR3 is TGTGCCAGCAGTTACTCCTTTGGCCAGCCCCAGCATTTT.

This clone was detected only a few times. J is TRBJ2-7 and V is TRBV5-4, with 7 bases matching TRBD1. CDR1 and CDR2 from the germline V gene are SGHNT and YYREEE (reference sequence). Trimming took 5 bases from V and 4 from J; bases not matched to a gene: 9. The CDR3 length is 14 residues. CDR3 amino acids: CASSSVTGKYEQYF. CDR3 in DNA: TGTGCCAGCAGTTCCGTGACAGGGAAATACGAGCAGTACTTC.

This clone has only one observation. The CDR3 coding sequence is TGTGCCAGCAGTGGAGGGTTAAACTATGGCTACACCTTC. It translates to CASSGGLNYGYTF. This rearrangement joins TRBV25-1 to TRBJ1-2; no reliable D call. CDR1 is MGHDK, CDR2 SYGVNS, per germline. This CDR3 has 13 residues. Deletions cut 4 bases from V and 2 bases from J, with 8 bases between.

This clone was observed once. The DNA is omitted, as the CDR3 cannot be located on it reliably, and the CDR3 follows TCRdb's listing. The chain employs TRBV19 and TRBJ1-6; the table gives TRBD1 as D, unverified against the DNA. Ends included, the CDR3 has 14 residues. The germline V gene encodes CDR1 LNHDA and CDR2 SQIVND (reference sequence). CDR3 region: CASTSGQGVSPLHF.

V usage is TRBV19 and J usage is TRBJ2-1, with D unclear. Germline V lookup: CDR1 LNHDA, CDR2 SQIVND (reference sequence). The CDR3 is made up of 13 amino acids. V was clipped by 8 bases and J by 9 bases, with 17 bases between them. The CDR3 DNA reads TGTGCCAGTCGGAACAACCTTCGAGGTGAGCAGTTCTTC. Its protein is CASRNNLRGEQFF.

This clone was found once. The chain combines TRBV7-9 with TRBJ2-5, with 8 bases that match TRBD1. The V gene's germline CDR1 is SEHNR and CDR2 FQNEAQ (reference sequence). The CDR3 has 14 residues. The ends lost 3 bases at V and 4 bases at J; junction bases unmatched: 4. CDR3 region: CASSFPTGAETQYF. CDR3 in DNA: TGTGCCAGCAGCTTCCCGACAGGGGCAGAGACCCAGTACTTC.

The V call is TRBV27, the J call TRBJ2-3; 8 positions agree with TRBD2. V gave up 3 bases and J gave up 3 bases; unmatched junction bases: 2. The germline V gene has CDR1 MNHEY and CDR2 SMNVEV (reference sequence). The CDR3 extends over 14 amino acids. The CDR3 DNA reads as TGTGCCAGCAGTTTCGGGGGGGCGACAGATACGCAGTATTTT. Translating gives CASSFGGATDTQYF.

V and J are TRBV28 and TRBJ2-1, with D uncertain. The germline V gene encodes CDR1 MDHEN and CDR2 SYDVKM. V gave up 7 bases and J gave up 0 bases, with 10 bases separating them. The CDR3 contains 14 residues. The CDR3 DNA reads TGTGCCAGCACCTGGAGTACCTCCTACAATGAGCAGTTCTTC. Amino acids: CASTWSTSYNEQFF. Full variable domain (remainder filled in from reference TRBV28 and TRBJ2-1): DVKVTQSSRYLVKRTGEKVFLECVQDMDHENMFWYRQDPGLGLRLIYFSYDVKMKEKGDIPEGYSVSREKKERFSLILESASTNQTSMYLCASTWSTSYNEQFFGPGTRLTVL.

The chain has TRBV6-5 and TRBJ2-5, with 8 nucleotides matching TRBD2. This CDR3 spans 15 amino acids. With V trimmed by 5 bases and J by 5 bases, 10 bases remained unmatched. Germline CDR1 MNHEY, CDR2 SVGAGI. Here the CDR3 reads CASSTPRGGSETQYF. CDR3 nucleotide sequence: TGTGCCAGCAGTACCCCCCGGGGGGGGTCGGAGACCCAGTACTTC.

The chain employs TRBV5-6 and TRBJ2-1, with TRBD2 as a possible D gene (6 bases). Between the trimmed V and J ends, which lost 1 base and 6 bases, there was a span of 11 bases. Germline CDR1 SGHDT, CDR2 YYEEEE. The CDR3 runs 14 residues. The CDR3 here is CASSLIRGANEQFF. The CDR3 region has the DNA TGTGCCAGCAGCTTGATCCGCGGGGCCAATGAGCAGTTCTTC.

The CDR3 DNA reads as TGTGCCAGCAGTGAAGCTGGCCGAACATTGACCCAGTACTTC. This encodes CASSEAGRTLTQYF. J is TRBJ2-5 and V is TRBV6-1, with unresolved D. The CDR3 length is 14 residues. V lost 0 bases to trimming and J lost 7 bases, with 12 bases between them. Germline CDR1 reads MNHNS; CDR2 reads SASEGT.

The chain carries TRBV6-5 and TRBJ2-3, with D unresolved. CDR1 and CDR2 from the germline V gene are MNHEY and SVGAGI. V was pared by 6 bases and J by 4 bases, with 11 bases between. This CDR3 is 13 amino acids long. The CDR3 DNA sequence: TGTGCCAGCAGCACTCCCGACTCAGATACGCAGTATTTT. This sequence encodes CASSTPDSDTQYF.

The chain joins TRBV27 to TRBJ2-7; no clear D. Deletions cut 4 bases from V and 2 bases from J, with 9 bases between. CDR3 size: 13 residues. Looked up from germline, CDR1 is MNHEY and CDR2 is SMNVEV (reference sequence). As DNA, the CDR3 is TGTGCCAGCAGTTCGAGGCAGACCTACGAGCAGTACTTC. This codes for CASSSRQTYEQYF.

The J gene is TRBJ1-2, the V gene TRBV7-6; TRBD1 aligns across 9 bases. Per germline, CDR1 SGHVS and CDR2 FNYEAQ. This CDR3 comprises 16 residues. Trimming removed 1 base from V and 3 bases from J; junction bases left unmatched: 6. This CDR3 is CASSLGGQGFDYGYTF. The CDR3 coding sequence is TGTGCCAGCAGCTTAGGGGGACAGGGCTTCGACTATGGCTACACCTTC.

The rearrangement joins TRBV6-4 to TRBJ1-1; 8 positions agree with TRBD1. Germline CDR1 is MRHNA and CDR2 is SNTAGT. After removal of 5 bases from V and 7 bases from J, the junction contained 9 bases not matched to a gene. The CDR3 runs to 14 residues. This CDR3 reads CASSKQQGEGEAFF. The CDR3 region has the DNA TGTGCCAGCAGTAAGCAACAGGGGGAGGGTGAAGCTTTCTTT.

The chain has TRBV6-5 and TRBJ2-7, with D possibly TRBD1 on 6 matching bases. V lost 9 bases and J lost 4, with 19 bases in between. There are 14 residues in the CDR3. Germline loops: CDR1 MNHEY, CDR2 SVGAGI. CDR3 residues: CASSIEQGGYEQYF. The CDR3 DNA reads as TGTGCCAGTAGCATCGAACAAGGGGGATACGAGCAGTACTTC.

V and J are TRBV28 and TRBJ2-4, with 8 bases identical to TRBD1. This CDR3 is built from 19 residues. In germline, CDR1 is MDHEN, CDR2 SYDVKM. Losses at the gene ends were 6 bases for V and 0 bases for J; bases not matched to a gene: 16. CDR3 protein: CASRKRTGPTTLAKNIQYF. CDR3 nucleotides: TGTGCCAGCAGGAAGAGGACAGGGCCTACAACACTAGCCAAAAACATTCAGTACTTC. The whole variable domain, remainder taken from reference TRBV28 and TRBJ2-4, is DVKVTQSSRYLVKRTGEKVFLECVQDMDHENMFWYRQDPGLGLRLIYFSYDVKMKEKGDIPEGYSVSREKKERFSLILESASTNQTSMYLCASRKRTGPTTLAKNIQYFGAGTRLSVL.

The gene calls are TRBV6-5 and TRBJ1-1, with 7 bases matching TRBD1. With 7 bases clipped from V and 2 bases from J, the junction kept 7 bases outside the gene matches. Germline V gives CDR1 MNHEY, CDR2 SVGAGI. CDR3 size: 14 residues. The CDR3 spells CASTTGTANTEAFF. The CDR3 DNA sequence: TGTGCCAGCACCACCGGGACAGCTAACACTGAAGCTTTCTTT.